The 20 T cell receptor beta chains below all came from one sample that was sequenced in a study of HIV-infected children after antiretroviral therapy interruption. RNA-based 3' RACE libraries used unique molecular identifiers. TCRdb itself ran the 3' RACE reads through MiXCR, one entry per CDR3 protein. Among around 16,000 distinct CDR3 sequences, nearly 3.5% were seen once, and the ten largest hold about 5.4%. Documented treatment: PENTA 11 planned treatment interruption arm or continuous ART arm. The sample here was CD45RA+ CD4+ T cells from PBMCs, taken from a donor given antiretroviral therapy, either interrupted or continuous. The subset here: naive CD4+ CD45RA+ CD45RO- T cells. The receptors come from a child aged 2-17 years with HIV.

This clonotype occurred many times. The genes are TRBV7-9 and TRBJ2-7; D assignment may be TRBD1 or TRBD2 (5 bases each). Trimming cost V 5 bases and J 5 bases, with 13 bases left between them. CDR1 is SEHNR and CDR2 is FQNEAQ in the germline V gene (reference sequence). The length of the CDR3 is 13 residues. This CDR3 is CASSPWDPNEQYF. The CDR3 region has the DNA TGTGCCAGCAGCCCCTGGGACCCCAACGAGCAGTACTTC.

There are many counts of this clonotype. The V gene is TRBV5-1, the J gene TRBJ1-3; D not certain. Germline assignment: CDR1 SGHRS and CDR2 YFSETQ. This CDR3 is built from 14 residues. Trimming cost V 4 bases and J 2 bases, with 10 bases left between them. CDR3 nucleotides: TGCGCCAGCAGCAACACAGAGGCTGGAAACACCATATATTTT. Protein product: CASSNTEAGNTIYF. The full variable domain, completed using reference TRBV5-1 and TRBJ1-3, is KAGVTQTPRYLIKTRGQQVTLSCSPISGHRSVSWYQQTPGQGLQFLFEYFSETQRNKGNFPGRFSGRQFSNSRSEMNVSTLELGDSALYLCASSNTEAGNTIYFGEGSWLTVV.

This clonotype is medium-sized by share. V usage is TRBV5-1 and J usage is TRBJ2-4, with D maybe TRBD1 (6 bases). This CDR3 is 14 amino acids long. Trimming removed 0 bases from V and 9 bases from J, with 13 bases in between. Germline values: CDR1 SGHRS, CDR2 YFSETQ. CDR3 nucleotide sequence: TGCGCCAGCAGCTTGGAGGCAGGGGTCCCCATTCAGTACTTC. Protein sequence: CASSLEAGVPIQYF.

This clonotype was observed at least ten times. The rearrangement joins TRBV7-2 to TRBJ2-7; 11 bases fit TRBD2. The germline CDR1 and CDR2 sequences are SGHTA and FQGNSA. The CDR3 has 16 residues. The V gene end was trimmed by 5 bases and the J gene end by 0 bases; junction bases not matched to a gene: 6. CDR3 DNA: TGTGCCAGCAGCCCCGGACTAGCGGGCAGCTCCTACGAGCAGTACTTC. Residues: CASSPGLAGSSYEQYF.

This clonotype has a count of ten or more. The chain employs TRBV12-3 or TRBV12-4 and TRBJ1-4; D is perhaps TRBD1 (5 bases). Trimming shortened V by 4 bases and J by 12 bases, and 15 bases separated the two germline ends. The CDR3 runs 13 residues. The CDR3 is CASSSETGKELFF. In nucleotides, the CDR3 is TGTGCCAGCAGTTCCGAAACAGGAAAGGAACTGTTTTTT.

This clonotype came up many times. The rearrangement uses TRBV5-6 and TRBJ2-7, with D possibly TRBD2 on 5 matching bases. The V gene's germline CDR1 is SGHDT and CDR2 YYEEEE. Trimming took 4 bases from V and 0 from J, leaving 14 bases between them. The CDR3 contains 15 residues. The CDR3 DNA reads TGTGCCAGCAGCAGCGGCCCGGGGATCTCCTACGAGCAGTACTTC. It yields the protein CASSSGPGISYEQYF.

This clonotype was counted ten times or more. Here the CDR3 DNA reads TGTGCCAGCAGCACGGGACAGGGTGGCAATCAGCCCCAGCATTTT. Translating gives CASSTGQGGNQPQHF. The chain is built from TRBV7-8 and TRBJ1-5; 9 nucleotides match TRBD1. The CDR3 length is 15 residues. Germline loops: CDR1 SGHVS, CDR2 FQNEAQ. After removal of 5 bases from V and 2 bases from J, the junction contained 4 bases not matched to a gene. Using reference TRBV7-8 and TRBJ1-5 for the parts outside the CDR3, the full variable domain is GAGVSQSPRYKVAKRGQDVALRCDPISGHVSLFWYQQALGQGPEFLTYFQNEAQLDKSGLPSDRFFAERPEGSVSTLKIQRTQQEDSAVYLCASSTGQGGNQPQHFGDGTRLSIL.

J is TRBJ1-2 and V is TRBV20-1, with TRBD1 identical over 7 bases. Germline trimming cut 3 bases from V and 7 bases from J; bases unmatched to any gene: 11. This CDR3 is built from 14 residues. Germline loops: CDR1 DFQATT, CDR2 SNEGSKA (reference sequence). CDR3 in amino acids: CSARSDREAGGYTF. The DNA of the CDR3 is TGCAGTGCTAGGTCTGACAGGGAAGCTGGTGGCTACACCTTC.

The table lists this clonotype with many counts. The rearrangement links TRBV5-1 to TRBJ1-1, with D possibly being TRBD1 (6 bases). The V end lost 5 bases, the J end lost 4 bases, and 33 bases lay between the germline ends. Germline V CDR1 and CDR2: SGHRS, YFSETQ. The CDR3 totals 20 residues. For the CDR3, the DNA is TGCGCCAGCAGACGCGAGGGGGTAAGGGTCTCAAAATCGGTTGGCACTGAAGCTTTCTTT. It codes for CASRREGVRVSKSVGTEAFF.

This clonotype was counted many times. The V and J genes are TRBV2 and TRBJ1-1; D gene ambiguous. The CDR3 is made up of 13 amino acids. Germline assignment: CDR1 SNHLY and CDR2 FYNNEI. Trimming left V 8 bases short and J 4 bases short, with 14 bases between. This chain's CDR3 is CASGAGLGTEAFF. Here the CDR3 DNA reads TGTGCCAGCGGCGCCGGGCTAGGCACTGAAGCTTTCTTT.

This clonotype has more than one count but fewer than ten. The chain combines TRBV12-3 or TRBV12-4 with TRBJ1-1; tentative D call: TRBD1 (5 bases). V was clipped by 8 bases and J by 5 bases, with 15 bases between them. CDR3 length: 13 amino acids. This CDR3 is CASRRGPGTEAFF. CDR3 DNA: TGTGCCAGCCGGAGGGGCCCGGGGACTGAAGCTTTCTTT.

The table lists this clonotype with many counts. CDR3 amino acids: CASSHLGGNEQYF. In DNA form, the CDR3 reads TGTGCCAGCAGCCATCTAGGGGGAAACGAGCAGTACTTC. The genes are TRBV13 and TRBJ2-7; weak D call: TRBD1 (6 bases). With 5 bases removed from V and 5 bases from J, the gap between germline ends came to 13 bases. The CDR3 is made up of 13 amino acids. The germline V gene encodes CDR1 PRHDT and CDR2 FYEKMQ (reference sequence).

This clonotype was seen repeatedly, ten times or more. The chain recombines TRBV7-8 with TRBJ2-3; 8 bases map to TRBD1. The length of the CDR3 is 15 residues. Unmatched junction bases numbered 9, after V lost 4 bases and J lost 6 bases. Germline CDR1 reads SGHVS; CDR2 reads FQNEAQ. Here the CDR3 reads CASSSWTGNSDTQYF. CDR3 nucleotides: TGTGCCAGCAGCTCCTGGACAGGGAACTCCGATACGCAGTATTTT.

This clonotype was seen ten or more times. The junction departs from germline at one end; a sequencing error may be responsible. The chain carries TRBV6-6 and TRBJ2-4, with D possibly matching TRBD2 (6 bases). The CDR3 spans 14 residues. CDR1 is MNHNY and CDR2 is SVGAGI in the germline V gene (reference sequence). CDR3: CASSDGGSQNTLYF. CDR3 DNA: TGTGCCAGCAGTGATGGGGGGAGTCAAAACACCTTGTACTTT.

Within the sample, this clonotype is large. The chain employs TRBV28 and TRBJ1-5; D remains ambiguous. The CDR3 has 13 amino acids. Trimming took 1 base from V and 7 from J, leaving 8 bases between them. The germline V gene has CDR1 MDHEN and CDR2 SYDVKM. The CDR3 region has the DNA TGTGCCAGCAGTTTATCGTCGTTGCAGCCCCAGCATTTT. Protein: CASSLSSLQPQHF.

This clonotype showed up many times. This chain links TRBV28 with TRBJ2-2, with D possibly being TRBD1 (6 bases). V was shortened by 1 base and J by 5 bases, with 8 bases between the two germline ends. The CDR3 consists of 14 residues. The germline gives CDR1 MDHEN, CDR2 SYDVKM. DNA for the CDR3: TGTGCCAGCAGTTTATCACAGGGAACCGGGGAGCTGTTTTTT. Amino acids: CASSLSQGTGELFF.

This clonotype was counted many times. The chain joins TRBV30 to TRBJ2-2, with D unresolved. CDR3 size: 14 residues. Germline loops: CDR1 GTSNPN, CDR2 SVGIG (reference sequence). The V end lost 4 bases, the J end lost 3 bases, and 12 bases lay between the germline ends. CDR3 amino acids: CAWTRTGDTGELFF. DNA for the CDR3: TGTGCCTGGACTCGAACCGGAGACACCGGGGAGCTGTTTTTT.

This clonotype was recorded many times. In nucleotides, the CDR3 is TGCAGCGTTCCGTACGCAGGGAAAAGTGTTAGTGGCTACACCTTC. As protein: CSVPYAGKSVSGYTF. The J gene is TRBJ1-2, the V gene TRBV29-1; tentative D call: TRBD1 (5 bases). Trimming stripped 5 bases from V and 7 bases from J, with 23 bases between. The CDR3 runs to 15 residues. Germline-derived CDR1 and CDR2 are SQVTM and ANQGSEA.

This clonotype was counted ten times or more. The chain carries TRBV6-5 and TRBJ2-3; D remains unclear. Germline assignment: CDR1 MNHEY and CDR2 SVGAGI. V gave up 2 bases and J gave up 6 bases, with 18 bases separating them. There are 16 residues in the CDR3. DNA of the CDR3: TGTGCCAGCAGTTACCTCCCGTTGGGCCCGTCTGATACGCAGTATTTT. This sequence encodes CASSYLPLGPSDTQYF.

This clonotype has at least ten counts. The CDR3 loop reads CASSFNEGGNTIYF. CDR3 DNA sequence: TGCGCCAGCAGCTTTAATGAGGGTGGAAACACCATATATTTT. The chain employs TRBV5-1 and TRBJ1-3; D not certain. Germline assignment: CDR1 SGHRS and CDR2 YFSETQ. Trimming shortened V by 2 bases and J by 3 bases, and 9 bases separated the two germline ends. The CDR3 runs to 14 residues.